This T cell receptor (beta chain) came from a study of T cell responses to AZD1222 COVID-19 vaccine. Across the study: Second-dose schedules of about 4 or about 12 weeks were combined. Overall study findings and caveats: Donors, mostly white British, included more females; clonal diversity was possibly underestimated. Unmutated variant regions are reportedly the target of nearly half of TCRs that are spike-specific. Baseline serology detected seropositivity in only five or six AZD1222 recipients.

A remark on this clone: Its target is unknown.

Clones were read by immunoSEQ multiplex PCR, and TCRdb kept only the in-frame ones, dropping some. The sample shows around 65,000 clones, 65% to 80% of them seen only once. This clonotype was obtained from an adult in good health. This material consisted of peripheral blood, taken on day 0 of AZD1222 vaccination.

CDR3: CASSSTKLGPSYEQYF. The CDR3 region has the DNA TGTGCCAGCAGCTCAACGAAACTCGGGCCTTCCTACGAGCAGTACTTC. This chain connects TRBV5-6 to TRBJ2-7; D ambiguous. Deletions cut 3 bases from V and 1 base from J, with 17 bases between. The CDR3 length is 16 residues. The germline gives CDR1 SGHDT, CDR2 YYEEEE. The full variable domain, completed using reference TRBV5-6 and TRBJ2-7, is DAGVTQSPTHLIKTRGQQVTLRCSPKSGHDTVSWYQQALGQGPQFIFQYYEEEERQRGNFPDRFSGHQFPNYSSELNVNALLLGDSALYLCASSSTKLGPSYEQYFGPGTRLTVT.